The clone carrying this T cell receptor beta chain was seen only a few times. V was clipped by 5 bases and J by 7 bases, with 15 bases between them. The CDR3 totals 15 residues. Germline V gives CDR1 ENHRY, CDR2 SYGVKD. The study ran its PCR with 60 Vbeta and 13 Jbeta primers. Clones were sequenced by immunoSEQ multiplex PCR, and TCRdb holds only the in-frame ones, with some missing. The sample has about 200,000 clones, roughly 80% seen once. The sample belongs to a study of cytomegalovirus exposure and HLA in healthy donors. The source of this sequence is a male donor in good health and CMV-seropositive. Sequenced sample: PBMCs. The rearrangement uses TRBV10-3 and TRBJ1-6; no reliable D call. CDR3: CAISFSAGENSPLHF. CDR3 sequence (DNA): TGTGCCATCAGTTTTTCTGCAGGCGAGAATTCACCCCTCCACTTT.